Following are 18 T cell receptor beta chains from one sample sequenced in a study of response to subunit inactivated influenza vaccine. Each CDR3 protein gets one entry after TCRdb re-called the RT-PCR reads with MiXCR. Among approximately 490,000 distinct CDR3 sequences, approximately 6.9% were seen once, and the ten largest hold about an eighth. Sample: PBMCs from blood, taken less than 30 months after vaccination. Source of these receptors: a man aged 50-75 years who received an inactivated influenza vaccine.

The V call is TRBV25-1, the J call TRBJ2-7; D is unclear. This CDR3 region has 13 residues. The V end lost 10 bases, the J end lost 3 bases, and 16 bases lay between the germline ends. From germline, CDR1 is MGHDK and CDR2 SYGVNS. The CDR3 sequence is CATIFPDLYEQYF. DNA for the CDR3: TGTGCCACCATATTCCCGGACCTCTACGAGCAGTACTTC.

The CDR3 protein is CASGTGRTNYGYTF. The CDR3 DNA is TGTGCCAGCGGGACAGGGCGGACTAACTATGGCTACACCTTC. This chain connects TRBV12-3 or TRBV12-4 to TRBJ1-2; 9 bases align to TRBD1. V was clipped by 8 bases and J by 0 bases; unmatched bases: 4. This CDR3 contains 14 residues.

This clonotype was observed a few times. The rearrangement joins TRBV5-1 to TRBJ2-5; 8 bases map to TRBD1. The V gene end was trimmed by 4 bases and the J gene end by 2 bases; junction bases not matched to a gene: 7. Germline-derived CDR1 and CDR2 are SGHRS and YFSETQ. This CDR3 is 15 amino acids long. CDR3 nucleotides: TGCGCCAGCAGCGAGGACACAGGGGGACAAGAGACCCAGTACTTC. This sequence encodes CASSEDTGGQETQYF.

A few counts support this clonotype. The rearrangement links TRBV12-3 or TRBV12-4 to TRBJ1-4, with 7 bases fitting TRBD1. The trim removed 7 bases at V and 6 bases at J, leaving 14 bases unmatched. CDR3 size: 16 residues. The CDR3 is CASNSNLDRVHEKLFF. For the CDR3, the DNA is TGTGCCAGCAATTCGAACCTCGACAGGGTTCATGAAAAACTGTTTTTT.

The CDR3 here is CASGGLAQETQYF. CDR3 sequence (DNA): TGTGCCAGCGGGGGACTAGCCCAAGAGACCCAGTACTTC. This chain connects TRBV9 to TRBJ2-5; the match to TRBD2 covers 9 bases. The CDR3 contains 13 residues. Germline CDR1 is SGDLS and CDR2 is YYNGEE. The V segment lost 7 bases and the J segment 1 base; nucleotides outside the gene matches: 2.

The V and J genes are TRBV18 and TRBJ1-2; 11 bases line up with TRBD1. Germline CDR1 and CDR2: KGHSH and LQKENI. Unmatched junction bases numbered 5, after V lost 4 bases and J lost 4 bases. This CDR3 contains 15 residues. DNA for the CDR3: TGTGCCAGCTCACAACGGACAGGGGGCCTCTATGGCTACACCTTC. Translating gives CASSQRTGGLYGYTF.

This clonotype has a count of ten or more. The CDR3 loop is CATSTGNTGELFF. For the CDR3, the DNA is TGTGCCACCAGCACAGGGAACACCGGGGAGCTGTTTTTT. The chain combines TRBV15 with TRBJ2-2; no definite D call. This CDR3 region has 13 residues. Trimming shortened V by 4 bases and J by 1 base, and 4 bases separated the two germline ends. From germline, CDR1 is LNHNV and CDR2 YYDKDF (reference sequence).

This clonotype showed up many times. The CDR3 loop reads CASSHEFQETQYF. CDR3 DNA sequence: TGTGCCAGCAGCCATGAGTTCCAAGAGACCCAGTACTTC. The chain is built from TRBV3-1 and TRBJ2-5; D remains unclear. V lost 3 bases, J lost 1 base, and 6 bases lay in between. The CDR3 contains 13 residues. Germline V gene lookup returns CDR1 LGHDT and CDR2 YNNKEL (reference sequence).

Written as DNA, the CDR3 is TGCGCCTCCAGAGCGGACACAGATACGCAGTATTTT. Protein product: CASRADTDTQYF. The rearrangement links TRBV5-1 to TRBJ2-3, with D perhaps TRBD2 (5 bases). This CDR3 has 12 amino acids. Trimming removed 10 bases from V and 2 bases from J, with 11 bases in between. Per the germline V gene, CDR1 is SGHRS and CDR2 is YFSETQ.

The chain couples TRBV4-1 to TRBJ2-1, with 13 positions matching TRBD2. The CDR3 extends over 18 amino acids. The germline V gene has CDR1 MGHRA and CDR2 YSYEKL. V dropped 7 bases and J dropped 4; count of bases not matched to a gene: 13. The CDR3 loop reads CASKGLAGPTPFYNEQFF. CDR3 DNA sequence: TGCGCCAGCAAGGGACTAGCGGGGCCAACTCCGTTTTACAATGAGCAGTTCTTC.

The J gene is TRBJ2-7, the V gene TRBV20-1; the D gene is possibly TRBD1 (6 bases). Trimming took off 2 bases at V and 1 base at J, with 12 bases between the two ends. CDR3 length equals 14 residues. The germline CDR1 and CDR2 sequences are DFQATT and SNEGSKA (reference sequence). For the CDR3, the DNA is TGCAGTGCTAGAAAGCCGGACAGTTCCTACGAGCAGTACTTC. Translation gives CSARKPDSSYEQYF.

This clonotype occurred many times. The chain has TRBV20-1 and TRBJ2-7; tentatively, D is TRBD1 (6 bases). The CDR3 is 11 amino acids. Per germline, CDR1 DFQATT and CDR2 SNEGSKA (reference sequence). V was clipped by 6 bases and J by 3 bases, with 9 bases between them. CDR3 residues: CSARQDYEQYF. CDR3 DNA: TGCAGTGCCCGACAGGACTACGAGCAGTACTTC.

The V call is TRBV5-1, the J call TRBJ2-7; TRBD2 aligns across 11 bases. The CDR3 has 16 residues. Germline V gene lookup returns CDR1 SGHRS and CDR2 YFSETQ. V lost 4 bases and J lost 3; bases outside the gene matches: 9. CDR3 in DNA: TGCGCCAGCAGCGTCACGGTAGCGGGAGGGCTCTACGAGCAGTACTTC. Its translation: CASSVTVAGGLYEQYF. Filled out from reference TRBV5-1 and TRBJ2-7, the complete variable domain reads KAGVTQTPRYLIKTRGQQVTLSCSPISGHRSVSWYQQTPGQGLQFLFEYFSETQRNKGNFPGRFSGRQFSNSRSEMNVSTLELGDSALYLCASSVTVAGGLYEQYFGPGTRLTVT.

The chain joins TRBV12-3 or TRBV12-4 to TRBJ1-6, with D perhaps matching TRBD1 (5 bases). This CDR3 is 15 amino acids long. Deletions cut 4 bases from V and 12 bases from J, with 19 bases between. The CDR3 here is CASSSLGDGWGPLHF. The CDR3 region has the DNA TGTGCCAGCAGTTCCCTAGGGGACGGGTGGGGACCCCTCCACTTT.

The chain uses TRBV20-1 and TRBJ2-1, with 15 bases that match TRBD2. V dropped 6 bases and J dropped 1; count of bases not matched to a gene: 4. The CDR3 sequence is 16 residues long. Germline V lookup: CDR1 DFQATT, CDR2 SNEGSKA (reference sequence). DNA of the CDR3: TGCAGTGCAGCCGGGACTAGCGGGGGGTCCTACAATGAGCAGTTCTTC. As protein: CSAAGTSGGSYNEQFF.

This clonotype was counted between two and nine times. V and J are TRBV10-2 and TRBJ2-1; D not resolved. This CDR3 is built from 13 residues. The germline V gene has CDR1 WSHSY and CDR2 SAAADI. The V gene lost 8 bases and the J gene lost 6 bases, with 14 bases spanning the gap. CDR3 sequence: CASWSWEVNEQFF. The CDR3 DNA reads as TGCGCCAGCTGGTCTTGGGAAGTCAATGAGCAGTTCTTC.

In its sample, this clonotype was seen many times. The J gene is TRBJ1-6, the V gene TRBV7-2; D gene ambiguous. The CDR3 consists of 13 residues. Trimming stripped 1 base from V and 9 bases from J, with 7 bases between. Germline V lookup: CDR1 SGHTA, CDR2 FQGNSA. The DNA of the CDR3 is TGTGCCAGCAGCTTAGGGGAGGGTTCACCCCTCCACTTT. Translated: CASSLGEGSPLHF.

This clonotype was picked up many times. V usage is TRBV7-2 and J usage is TRBJ2-3; 7 nucleotides agree with TRBD1. J gave up 3 bases and V 7 bases, and 13 bases lay outside the gene matches. Germline values: CDR1 SGHTA, CDR2 FQGNSA. The length of the CDR3 is 16 residues. CDR3 DNA sequence: TGTGCCAGCAAAAAAACAGGGGTCTTTGGTACAGATACGCAGTATTTT. It is translated as CASKKTGVFGTDTQYF.